The clone carrying this T cell receptor (beta chain) was seen more than once but under ten times. Its antigen is undetermined. Molecular-barcoded quantitative 5'-RACE produced these TCR beta libraries. TCRdb itself ran the 5' RACE reads through MiXCR, one entry per CDR3 protein. In the table there are roughly 150,000 distinct CDR3 sequences, around 8.9% of which are singletons. The data stem from a study of CD8 T cells in ankylosing spondylitis. Study outcomes and limitations: Prior literature has documented some motif variants in synovial fluid and blood from reactive arthritis. What appeared characteristic of ankylosing spondylitis blood was a TCR beta motif of about eight highly homologous variants. Clones linked to disease were reported to show significant enrichment in matched ankylosing spondylitis synovial fluid.

Trimming shortened V by 8 bases and J by 6 bases, and 11 bases separated the two germline ends. The CDR3 loop spans 12 amino acids. Germline values: CDR1 SNHLY, CDR2 FYNNEI. Sequenced input: blood, either unsorted or a sorted T cell fraction (not recorded which). This receptor was identified in a female donor with ankylosing spondylitis or in good health (not recorded which). The chain couples TRBV2 to TRBJ1-5; D is ambiguous. CDR3 region: CASGEISQPQHF. The CDR3 DNA follows: TGTGCCAGCGGGGAGATCAGTCAGCCCCAGCATTTT.